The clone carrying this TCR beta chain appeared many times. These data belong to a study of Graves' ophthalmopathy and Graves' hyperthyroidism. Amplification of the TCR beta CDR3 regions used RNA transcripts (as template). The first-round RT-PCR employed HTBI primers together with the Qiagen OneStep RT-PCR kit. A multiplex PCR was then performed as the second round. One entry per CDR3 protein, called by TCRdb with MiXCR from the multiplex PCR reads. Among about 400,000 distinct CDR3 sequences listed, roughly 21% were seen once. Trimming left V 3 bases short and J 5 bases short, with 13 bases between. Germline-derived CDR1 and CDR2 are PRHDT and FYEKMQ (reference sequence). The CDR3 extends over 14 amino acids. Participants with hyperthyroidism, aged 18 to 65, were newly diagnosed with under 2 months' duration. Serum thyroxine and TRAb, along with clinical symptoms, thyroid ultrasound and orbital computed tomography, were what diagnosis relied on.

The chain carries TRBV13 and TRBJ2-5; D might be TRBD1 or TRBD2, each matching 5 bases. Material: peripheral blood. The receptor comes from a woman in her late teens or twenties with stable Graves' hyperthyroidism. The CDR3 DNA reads TGTGCCAGCAGCTTTAGAGGGGATGAGGAGACCCAGTACTTC. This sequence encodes CASSFRGDEETQYF.